This TCR beta chain was captured by sequencing in a study of blood T cell repertoires in COVID-19. Authors' processing steps: How many nucleated cells were present was estimated from reference gene primer amplification. TCRdb's copy holds only in-frame clones and misses some; the assay was immunoSEQ multiplex PCR. V and J calls and clone size are those listed in that table; D and trimming were worked out from the DNA. The sample has about 130,000 clones, 84% seen once. Germline values: CDR1 SGHAT, CDR2 FQNNGV. V lost 5 bases, J lost 5 bases, and 3 bases stayed unmatched. The CDR3 totals 14 residues. V is TRBV11-2 and J is TRBJ2-7; 13 bases line up with TRBD2. Sequenced material: peripheral blood. The TCR comes from a woman aged 30 to 39 who had recovered from COVID-19. The chain's CDR3 is CASSRTSGGHEQYF. The CDR3 bases are TGTGCCAGCAGCCGGACTAGCGGGGGCCACGAGCAGTACTTC. The full variable domain, with the rest looked up from reference TRBV11-2 and TRBJ2-7, is EAGVAQSPRYKIIEKRQSVAFWCNPISGHATLYWYQQILGQGPKLLIQFQNNGVVDDSQLPKDRFSAERLKGVDSTLKIQPAKLEDSAVYLCASSRTSGGHEQYFGPGTRLTVT.